This TCR beta chain was sequenced in a study of blood T cell repertoires in COVID-19. Study-wide background: PBMCs, B-cell-depleted T cells, or T cells provided the cDNA or gDNA that made up the material.

In the original workflow: How many nucleated cells were present was estimated from reference gene primer amplification. The protocol was immunoSEQ multiplex PCR, while the TCRdb copy is restricted to in-frame clones and leaves out a portion. That table is the source of V, J and clone size, and D and trimming were worked out from the DNA. The sample yields about 180,000 clones, roughly 88% seen once. Source material: peripheral blood. This receptor was identified in a woman aged 60-70 years with acute or convalescent COVID-19.

CDR3 coding DNA: TGTGCCAGCAGCTTATTGGTTGTCACTGTGAACACTGAAGCTTTCTTT. It encodes CASSLLVVTVNTEAFF. This chain uses TRBV7-6 with TRBJ1-1; no clear D. The CDR3 contains 16 residues. Germline-derived CDR1 and CDR2 are SGHVS and FNYEAQ. V lost 2 bases and J lost 0, with 13 bases in between.